This T cell receptor beta chain was captured by sequencing in a study of neurological immune-mediated disorders. Time point described: longitudinal time-point 3. This clonotype was counted many times. Germline trimming cut 1 base from V and 8 bases from J; bases unmatched to any gene: 7. Germline CDR1 and CDR2: SGHTA and FQGNSA. This CDR3 is built from 15 residues. The cDNA came from 5'RACE, which used 10-nucleotide random UMIs. TCRdb re-analysed the 5' RACE reads in MiXCR, keeping a single row per CDR3 protein. The sample shows approximately 48,000 distinct CDR3 sequences, about 13% of them seen only once.

This rearrangement joins TRBV7-2 to TRBJ2-7, with 11 nucleotides matching TRBD1. Sequenced material: PBMCs. This clonotype was sampled from a male donor with HTLV-1-associated myelopathy (HAM/TSP). This chain's CDR3 is CASSLDGGQGGKQYF. CDR3 nucleotides: TGTGCCAGCAGCTTAGATGGGGGACAGGGGGGCAAGCAGTACTTC.